Shown below are 10 T cell receptor beta chains from a single sample sequenced in a study of T cell responses to AZD1222 COVID-19 vaccine. The table came from immunoSEQ multiplex PCR; TCRdb's copy has only in-frame clones and leaves some out. The data hold 100,000 to 150,000 clones, with 86% observed a single time. The sequenced sample was peripheral blood, obtained 28 days after the second AZD1222 dose. These receptor sequences come from an adult who received the AZD1222 COVID-19 vaccine.

The chain joins TRBV7-2 to TRBJ2-7, with a weak D call TRBD1 (6 bases). Trimming took 4 bases from V and 3 from J, leaving 10 bases between them. The CDR3 contains 13 residues. Germline CDR1 SGHTA, CDR2 FQGNSA. The CDR3 sequence: CASSWTVNYEQYF. The CDR3 bases are TGTGCCAGCAGCTGGACAGTAAACTACGAGCAGTACTTC.

The chain combines TRBV5-5 with TRBJ1-5, with D perhaps matching TRBD1 (6 bases). V was shortened by 3 bases and J by 5 bases, with 12 bases between the two germline ends. The CDR3 extends over 14 amino acids. The V gene's germline CDR1 is SGHKS and CDR2 YYEKEE (reference sequence). The CDR3 nucleotides are TGTGCCAGCAGCTCAGGGGTATTTTATCAGCCCCAGCATTTT. It translates to CASSSGVFYQPQHF. Filled out from reference TRBV5-5 and TRBJ1-5, the complete variable domain reads DAGVTQSPTHLIKTRGQQVTLRCSPISGHKSVSWYQQVLGQGPQFIFQYYEKEERGRGNFPDRFSARQFPNYSSELNVNALLLGDSALYLCASSSGVFYQPQHFGDGTRLSIL.

The chain's CDR3 is CASSRRLAGYQETQYF. DNA for the CDR3: TGTGCCAGCAGCCGTAGACTAGCGGGGTACCAAGAGACCCAGTACTTC. This chain uses TRBV7-2 with TRBJ2-5; TRBD2 aligns across 11 bases. CDR3 length equals 16 residues. V trimming: 5 bases; J trimming: 0 bases; junction bases outside the gene matches: 5. The germline V gene has CDR1 SGHTA and CDR2 FQGNSA.

The rearrangement joins TRBV4-1 to TRBJ2-7, with unresolved D. The CDR3 spans 16 residues. The germline V gene encodes CDR1 MGHRA and CDR2 YSYEKL. Trimming stripped 0 bases from V and 3 bases from J, with 15 bases between. This chain's CDR3 is CASSQDVKEPYYEQYF. The CDR3 nucleotides are TGCGCCAGCAGCCAAGATGTTAAGGAGCCCTACTACGAGCAGTACTTC.

This chain links TRBV19 with TRBJ2-7; a possible D gene is TRBD2 (7 bases). V lost 1 base and J 6 bases, leaving 10 bases between the germline ends. Germline assignment: CDR1 LNHDA and CDR2 SQIVND (reference sequence). The CDR3 consists of 13 residues. The CDR3 is CASSIGGGSEQYF. The CDR3 nucleotides are TGTGCCAGTAGTATAGGGGGGGGCAGCGAGCAGTACTTC.

This clone was counted a few times. This chain uses TRBV27 with TRBJ1-1; D not resolved. The V end was cut by 5 bases, the J end by 5 bases, with 12 bases between. The length of the CDR3 is 13 residues. The germline CDR1 and CDR2 sequences are MNHEY and SMNVEV (reference sequence). CDR3 sequence: CASSPAVGTEAFF. In DNA form, the CDR3 reads TGTGCCAGCAGTCCCGCCGTCGGGACTGAAGCTTTCTTT.

CDR3 bases: TGTGCCAGCAGTTACGGGGGCCGAAATAGCAATCAGCCCCAGCATTTT. Translation gives CASSYGGRNSNQPQHF. This chain uses TRBV6-6 with TRBJ1-5, with D perhaps matching TRBD1 (6 bases). V lost 2 bases and J 0 bases, leaving 11 bases between the germline ends. This CDR3 spans 16 amino acids. Per the germline V gene, CDR1 is MNHNY and CDR2 is SVGAGI (reference sequence).

The CDR3 spells CASSQPPNYGYTF. The CDR3, as DNA: TGCGCCAGCAGCCAACCCCCCAACTATGGCTACACCTTC. The V and J genes are TRBV4-1 and TRBJ1-2; D gene unclear. Germline V gene sequence: CDR1 MGHRA, CDR2 YSYEKL. The CDR3 extends over 13 amino acids. V was clipped by 2 bases and J by 2 bases, with 6 bases between them.

The chain couples TRBV7-9 to TRBJ2-2; tentatively, D is TRBD1 or TRBD2 (5 bases each). V lost 5 bases and J lost 9, with 25 bases in between. Germline CDR1 and CDR2: SEHNR and FQNEAQ (reference sequence). The length of the CDR3 is 17 residues. The CDR3 sequence: CASSPRDGVRAYRELFF. The CDR3 nucleotides are TGTGCCAGCAGCCCACGGGACGGGGTCCGGGCCTATAGGGAGCTGTTTTTT.

The CDR3 coding sequence is TGCGCCAGCAGCTTGGCAGTGGGCGGGGGGGCCGATGAGCAGTTCTTC. Amino acids: CASSLAVGGGADEQFF. V and J are TRBV5-1 and TRBJ2-1; 9 nucleotides align to TRBD2. This CDR3 has 16 residues. V lost 0 bases and J lost 8; bases outside the gene matches: 9. Germline lookup yields CDR1 SGHRS and CDR2 YFSETQ.